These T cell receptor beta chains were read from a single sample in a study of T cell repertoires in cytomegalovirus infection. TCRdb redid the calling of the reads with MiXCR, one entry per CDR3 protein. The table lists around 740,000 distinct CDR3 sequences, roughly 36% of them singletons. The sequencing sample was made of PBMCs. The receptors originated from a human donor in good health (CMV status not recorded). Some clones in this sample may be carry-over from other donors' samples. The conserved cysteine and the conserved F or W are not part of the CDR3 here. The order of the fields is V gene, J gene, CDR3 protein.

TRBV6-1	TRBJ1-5	ASSGQHSNQPQH
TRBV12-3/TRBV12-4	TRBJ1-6	ASSLVGTDSPLH
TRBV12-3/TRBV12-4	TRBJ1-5	ASSPSGARNQPQH
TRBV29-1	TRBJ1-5	SVAGSSNQPQH
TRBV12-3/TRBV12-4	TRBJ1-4	ASSFSRGGQGTNEKLF
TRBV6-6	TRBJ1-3	ASTTMNTIY
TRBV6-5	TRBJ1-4	ASSSRGGFEKLF
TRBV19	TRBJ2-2	ASSIDPQTGELF
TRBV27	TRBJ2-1	ASSFGTSGRKF
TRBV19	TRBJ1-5	ASSIVVGDGQPQH
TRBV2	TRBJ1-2	ATLEGRSYGYT
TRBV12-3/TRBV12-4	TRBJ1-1	ASSLGTGYVRTEAF
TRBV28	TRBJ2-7	ASSSPGTGRPYEQY
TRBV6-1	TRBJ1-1	ASRNRGQGTEAF
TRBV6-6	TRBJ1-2	APQGSGQGAFHSYGYT
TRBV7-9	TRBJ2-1	ASSPRQDRDEQF
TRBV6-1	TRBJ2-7	ASGRVGTSYEQY
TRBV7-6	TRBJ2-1	ASSPNVAGSSYNEQF
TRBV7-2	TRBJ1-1	ASSLGHGGVTEAF
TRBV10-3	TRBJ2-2	AISADNTGELF
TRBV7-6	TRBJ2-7	ASSPPLGTPGGEQY
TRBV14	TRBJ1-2	ASSQDHRRGYGYT
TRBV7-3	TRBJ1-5	ASSLDGRNNQPQH
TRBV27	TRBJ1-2	ASSLSPQASLYGYT
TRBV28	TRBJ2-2	ASKATVMNTGELF
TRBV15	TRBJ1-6	ATSLSPYNSPLH
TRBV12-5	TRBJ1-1	ASGWNPHRGPQPSTEAF
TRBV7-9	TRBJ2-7	ASSSGIAYEPY
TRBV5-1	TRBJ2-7	ASSPPGGGGSYEQY
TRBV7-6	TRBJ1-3	ASSLGLLQGSRGNTIY